This entry is about one TCR beta chain. Its antigen is unknown. This entry is derived from a study of beta chain features in type 1 diabetes. The isolated RNA, all of it, was reverse transcribed, so expressed TCRB transcripts were what got sequenced. The method was immunoSEQ multiplex PCR; TCRdb's version includes in-frame clones alone and lacks a portion of them. The sample yields over 40,000 clones, approximately 56% seen once. Based on CD45RO/CCR7/CD25/CD127/CD95/CD27, CD4+ regulatory, stem cell-like memory, naive and central memory cells were sorted. CDR3 size: 11 residues. The J segment lost 3 bases and the V segment lost 7 bases, leaving 2 bases of the junction unmatched. Germline V CDR1 and CDR2: DFQATT, SNEGSKA (reference sequence). Study results and limitations: Any HLA type influence on TCRB rearrangement was left unresolved here. In all four CD4+ subsets, TCRB CDR3 length was significantly, moderately reduced in type 1 diabetes.

This TCR was recovered from a woman younger than 35 in good health. The chain carries TRBV20-1 and TRBJ1-1; 7 bases align to TRBD1. The sample comprised Tregs from blood. The CDR3 coding sequence is TGCAGTGGGGACAGCGACACTGAAGCTTTCTTT. Protein: CSGDSDTEAFF.